This T cell receptor (beta chain) originates from a study of CD8+CD57+ T cells in acquired aplastic anemia. Study context: Recorded DNA amounts for sorted CD4+ and CD8+ cells had an average of 3.2 ug.

Sequencing was done on patients that had shown CD8+CD57+ cell expansion by flow cytometry. The blood sampling took place in patients who had so far received no therapy. In its sample, this clonotype was seen a few times. Germline V CDR1 and CDR2: MNHEY, SVGEGT. The CDR3 runs 16 residues. Trimming took off 6 bases at V and 3 bases at J, with 17 bases between the two ends. The template used for profiling TCR beta VDJ and CDR3 was genomic DNA. TCRdb processed the reads anew with MiXCR; each CDR3 protein has one entry. This sample has approximately 150,000 distinct CDR3 sequences, with more than 45% found just once.

Sequences were obtained from sorted CD4+, CD8+, or CD8+CD57+ T cells (not recorded which) from PBMCs. This rearrangement joins TRBV6-2 or TRBV6-3 to TRBJ1-4; maybe TRBD1 (5 bases). The clonotype comes from a human donor with aplastic anemia. CDR3: CASRGILGGPNEKLFF. CDR3 DNA sequence: TGTGCCAGCAGGGGAATACTCGGGGGTCCTAATGAAAAACTGTTTTTT.